What follows are 3 T cell receptor beta chains derived from one specimen sequenced in a study of cytomegalovirus exposure and HLA in healthy donors. With 60 Vbeta and 13 Jbeta primers, the PCR was carried out. TCRdb's copy holds only in-frame clones and misses some; the assay was immunoSEQ multiplex PCR. The repertoire holds 200,000 or so clones, with 78% as singletons. Specimen: PBMCs. Receptors originate from a woman aged 25 to 39 in good health and CMV-seropositive.

The CDR3 DNA reads TGCGCCAGCAGCGCAACAGGGGGGAACGGGGAGCTGTTTTTT. This codes for CASSATGGNGELFF. This rearrangement joins TRBV5-1 to TRBJ2-2; 8 positions match TRBD1. In germline, CDR1 is SGHRS, CDR2 YFSETQ. V gave up 4 bases and J gave up 7 bases; unmatched junction bases: 6. This CDR3 has 14 amino acids.

This clone showed up just a few times. V and J are TRBV6-5 and TRBJ2-5; TRBD1 matches at 7 bases. This CDR3 region has 15 residues. CDR1 is MNHEY, CDR2 SVGAGI, per germline. J was trimmed by 5 bases and V by 2 bases; bases with no gene match: 8. CDR3 in DNA: TGTGCCAGCAGTTACCTCGACAGGGAAGGGGAGACCCAGTACTTC. Translating gives CASSYLDREGETQYF.

The V and J genes are TRBV27 and TRBJ1-1; 9 nucleotides align to TRBD1. J was trimmed by 7 bases and V by 9 bases; bases with no gene match: 18. CDR1 MNHEY and CDR2 SMNVEV come from the germline V gene (reference sequence). CDR3 length equals 16 residues. The CDR3 coding sequence is TGTGCCAGTTTTTCCTTATCCGGACAGGGGACGATTGAAGCTTTCTTT. It codes for CASFSLSGQGTIEAFF.